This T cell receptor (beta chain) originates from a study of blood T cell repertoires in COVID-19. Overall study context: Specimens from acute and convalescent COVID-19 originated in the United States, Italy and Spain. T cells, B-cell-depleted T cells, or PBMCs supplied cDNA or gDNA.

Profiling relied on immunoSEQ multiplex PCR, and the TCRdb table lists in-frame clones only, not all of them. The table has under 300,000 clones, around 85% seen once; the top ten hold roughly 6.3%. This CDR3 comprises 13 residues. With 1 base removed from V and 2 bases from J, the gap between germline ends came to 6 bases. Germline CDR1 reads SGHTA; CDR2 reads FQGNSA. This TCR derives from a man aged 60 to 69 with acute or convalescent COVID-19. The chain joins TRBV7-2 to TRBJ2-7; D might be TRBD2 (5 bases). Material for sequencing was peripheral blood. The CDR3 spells CASSLEAAYEQYF. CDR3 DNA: TGTGCCAGCAGCTTAGAAGCGGCCTACGAGCAGTACTTC.